This TCR beta chain was found in a study of spatial heterogeneity in lung cancer. Study-wide background: Detection consistently captured more beta-chain sequences than alpha-chain sequences.

The study tagged each TCR cDNA molecule with a unique molecular identifier. TCRdb ran MiXCR on the 5' RACE reads and lists one entry per CDR3 protein. The sample has tens of thousands of distinct CDR3 sequences, roughly 4.5% seen once; the top ten hold about 35%. Germline V gene lookup returns CDR1 GTSNPN and CDR2 SVGIG (reference sequence). The CDR3 totals 12 residues. V lost 3 bases, J lost 7 bases, and 2 bases stayed unmatched. This clonotype was observed many times. Time point defined: sample taken at primary tumor resection. Whole RNA came from tumor, nontumor lung or frozen PBMC and was sequenced without being sorted. Samples were obtained from approximately 72 donors, all untreated early-stage non-small cell lung cancer patients.

The sequencing used PBMCs, collected at surgery. The rearrangement links TRBV30 to TRBJ2-7, with 11 bases identical to TRBD2. The sequence came from a male donor with early-stage non-small cell lung cancer. The CDR3 here is CAWRRLAGEQYF. The CDR3 nucleotides are TGTGCCTGGAGACGACTAGCGGGAGAGCAGTACTTC.